This TCR beta chain was found in a study of T cell responses to AZD1222 COVID-19 vaccine. As for this clone: Its antigen is unknown.

Findings and limits, study-wide: Donors in the cohort were predominantly white British and more often female, and clonal diversity was possibly underestimated.

V was trimmed by 6 bases and J by 0 bases, leaving 13 bases between them. CDR1 is SGHAT and CDR2 is FQNNGV in the germline V gene. This CDR3 has 15 amino acids. Produced via immunoSEQ multiplex PCR; TCRdb's table is partial and in-frame only. The table shows around 160,000 clones, with 94% occurring only once. The material sequenced was peripheral blood, taken on day 0 of AZD1222 vaccination. The V gene is TRBV11-2, the J gene TRBJ2-3, with D perhaps given as TRBD1 or TRBD2 (5 bases each). The TCR comes from an adult in good health. The CDR3: CASSTPGPSTDTQYF. In DNA form, the CDR3 reads TGTGCCAGCAGTACACCGGGGCCCAGCACAGATACGCAGTATTTT. Full variable domain (outside the CDR3, taken from reference TRBV11-2 and TRBJ2-3): EAGVAQSPRYKIIEKRQSVAFWCNPISGHATLYWYQQILGQGPKLLIQFQNNGVVDDSQLPKDRFSAERLKGVDSTLKIQPAKLEDSAVYLCASSTPGPSTDTQYFGPGTRLTVL.